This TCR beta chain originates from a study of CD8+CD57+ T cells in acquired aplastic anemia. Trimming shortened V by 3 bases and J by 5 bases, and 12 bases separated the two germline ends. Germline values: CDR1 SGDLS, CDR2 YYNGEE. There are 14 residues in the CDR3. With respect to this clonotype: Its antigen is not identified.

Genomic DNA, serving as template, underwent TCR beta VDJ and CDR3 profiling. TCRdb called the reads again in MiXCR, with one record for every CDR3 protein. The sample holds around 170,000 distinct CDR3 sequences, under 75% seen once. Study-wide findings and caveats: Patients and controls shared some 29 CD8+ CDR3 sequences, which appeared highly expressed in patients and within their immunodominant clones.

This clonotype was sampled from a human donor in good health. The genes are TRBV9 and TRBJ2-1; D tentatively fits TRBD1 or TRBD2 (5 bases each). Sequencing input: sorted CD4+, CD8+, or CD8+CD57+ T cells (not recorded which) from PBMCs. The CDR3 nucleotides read TGTGCCAGCAGCGCGGGGCCCCCTAACAATGAGCAGTTCTTC. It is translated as CASSAGPPNNEQFF.